This TCR beta chain was sequenced in a study of blood T cell repertoires in COVID-19. Across the whole study: The cDNA or gDNA used as material had been derived from T cells, B-cell-depleted T cells, or PBMCs.

In the authors' methods: From reference gene primer amplification, estimates of nucleated cell counts were derived. Only in-frame clones appear in the TCRdb table, and some are missing; sequencing was by immunoSEQ multiplex PCR. For V, J and clone size, that table is used; D and trimming come from the DNA. This sample has around 140,000 clones; roughly 80% occur once, and the top ten carry around a sixth. Germline V lookup: CDR1 SGHTA, CDR2 FQGTGA. CDR3 size: 14 residues. Trimming removed 0 bases at V and 4 bases at J, with 8 bases between. The sequence was collected from a man in his forties or fifties with acute or convalescent COVID-19. The sequenced sample was peripheral blood. J is TRBJ2-3 and V is TRBV7-3; D not certain. The CDR3 region is CASSLTRLADTQYF. CDR3 nucleotides: TGTGCCAGCAGCTTAACGAGGCTGGCAGATACGCAGTATTTT.